This TCR beta chain was identified during a study of cytotoxic CD8 clonotypes in ibrutinib-treated CLL. The repertoire was sequenced with immunoSEQ multiplex PCR; TCRdb's copy has only in-frame clones and lacks some. The sample consists of approximately 300,000 clones, around four fifths of them appearing once. The germline V gene has CDR1 MGHDK and CDR2 SYGVNS. V shed 2 bases and J shed 9 bases, with 14 bases lying between them. The CDR3 is 14 amino acids. About this clone itself: Antigen: not known.

The study's findings and limits: Clonality rose at ibrutinib response, held steady in sustained remission, and fell toward baseline at progression.

The specimen comprised PBMCs, sampled before ibrutinib treatment. This clonotype was sampled from a human donor with chronic lymphocytic leukemia. This chain connects TRBV25-1 to TRBJ1-5; D is perhaps TRBD1 (5 bases). CDR3 loop: CASSESSGPRPQHF. CDR3 coding DNA: TGTGCCAGCAGTGAAAGTTCAGGGCCTCGGCCCCAGCATTTT. The full variable domain, completed using reference TRBV25-1 and TRBJ1-5, is EADIYQTPRYLVIGTGKKITLECSQTMGHDKMYWYQQDPGMELHLIHYSYGVNSTEKGDLSSESTVSRIRTEHFPLTLESARPSHTSQYLCASSESSGPRPQHFGDGTRLSIL.